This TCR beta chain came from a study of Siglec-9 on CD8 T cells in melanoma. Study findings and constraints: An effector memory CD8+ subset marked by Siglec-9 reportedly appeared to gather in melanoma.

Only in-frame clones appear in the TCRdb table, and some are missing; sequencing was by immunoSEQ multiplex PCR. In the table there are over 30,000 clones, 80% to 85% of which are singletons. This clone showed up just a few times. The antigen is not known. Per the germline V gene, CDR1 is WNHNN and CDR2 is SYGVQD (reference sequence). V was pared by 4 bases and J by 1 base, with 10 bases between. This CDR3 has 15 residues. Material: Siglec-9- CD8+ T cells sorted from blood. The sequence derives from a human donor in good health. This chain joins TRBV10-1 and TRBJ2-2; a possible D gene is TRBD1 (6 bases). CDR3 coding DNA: TGCGCCAGCAGTGCAAGCAGGGGGAACACCGGGGAGCTGTTTTTT. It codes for CASSASRGNTGELFF.